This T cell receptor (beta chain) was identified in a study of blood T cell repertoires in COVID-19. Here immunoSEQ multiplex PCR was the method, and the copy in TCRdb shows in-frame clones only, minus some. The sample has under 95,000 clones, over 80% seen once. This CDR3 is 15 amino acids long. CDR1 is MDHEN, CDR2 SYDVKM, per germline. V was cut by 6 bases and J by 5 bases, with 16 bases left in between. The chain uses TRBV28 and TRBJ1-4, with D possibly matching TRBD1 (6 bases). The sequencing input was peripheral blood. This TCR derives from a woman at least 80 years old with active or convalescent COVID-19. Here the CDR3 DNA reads TGTGCCAGCAGACACTCCGGACAGAACAATGAAAAACTGTTTTTT. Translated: CASRHSGQNNEKLFF.